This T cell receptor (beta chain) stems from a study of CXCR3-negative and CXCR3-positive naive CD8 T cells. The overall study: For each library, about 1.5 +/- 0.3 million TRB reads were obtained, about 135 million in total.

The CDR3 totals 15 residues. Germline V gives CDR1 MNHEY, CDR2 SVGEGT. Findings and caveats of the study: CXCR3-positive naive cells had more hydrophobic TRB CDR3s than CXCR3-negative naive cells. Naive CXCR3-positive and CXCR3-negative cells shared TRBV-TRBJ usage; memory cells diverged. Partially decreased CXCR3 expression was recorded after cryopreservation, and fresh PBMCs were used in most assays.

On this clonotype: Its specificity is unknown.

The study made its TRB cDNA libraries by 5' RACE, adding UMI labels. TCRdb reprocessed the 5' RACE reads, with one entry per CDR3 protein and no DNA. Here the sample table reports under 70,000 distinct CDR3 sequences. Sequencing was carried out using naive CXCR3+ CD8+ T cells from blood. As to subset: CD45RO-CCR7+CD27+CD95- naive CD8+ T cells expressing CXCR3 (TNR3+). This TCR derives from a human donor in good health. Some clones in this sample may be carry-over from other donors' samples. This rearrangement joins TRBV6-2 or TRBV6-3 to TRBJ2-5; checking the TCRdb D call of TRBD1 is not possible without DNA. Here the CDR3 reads CASSPGARDQETQYF.